The rows below give T cell receptor beta chains drawn from one sample of a study of CD8+CD57+ T cells in acquired aplastic anemia. TCRdb itself ran the reads through MiXCR, one entry per CDR3 protein. Of fewer than 200,000 distinct CDR3 sequences listed, roughly 50% are singletons. Material for sequencing was sorted CD4+, CD8+, or CD8+CD57+ T cells (not recorded which) from PBMCs. The origin of the receptors is a human donor with aplastic anemia. CDR3s include the opening cysteine and the closing phenylalanine or tryptophan. D genes are given only for firm matches. The size entry is marked missing in some rows and otherwise reads once, few, many or a size class.

J,size,V,D,DNA,CDR3
TRBJ2-7,few,TRBV10-3,TRBD2,TGTGCCAGCAGTGACTCGCGGGGGGGCTACTCCTACGAGCAGTACTTC,CASSDSRGGYSYEQYF
TRBJ1-6,-,TRBV10-1,-,TGCGCCAGCAGTGACGGGCCAGTCTCACCCCTCCACTTT,CASSDGPVSPLHF
TRBJ2-7,few,TRBV29-1,-,TGCAGCGTTGCCCCTCACCCTTACGAGCAGTACTTC,CSVAPHPYEQYF
TRBJ2-3,many,TRBV4-1,-,TGCGCCAGCAGCCAAGAGCCCGTAGGGGCGTCGCAGTATTTT,CASSQEPVGASQYF
TRBJ1-1,-,TRBV19,-,TGTGCCAGTAGTATTTTAATACGGAACACTGAAGCTTTCTTT,CASSILIRNTEAFF
TRBJ2-1,-,TRBV29-1,-,TGCAGCGTTGAAGGGGGGCCGGGGCAGTTCTTC,CSVEGGPGQFF
TRBJ1-1,once,TRBV10-3,-,TGTGCCATCAGTGAAGATAACACTGAAGCTTTCTTT,CAISEDNTEAFF
TRBJ2-7,many,TRBV11-2,-,TGTGCCAGCAGCTTAGTTAGCCGGCTAATTCACTCCTACGAGCAGTACTTC,CASSLVSRLIHSYEQYF
TRBJ1-2,-,TRBV24-1,-,TGTGCCACCAGTGAGGCCGGGACCTATGGCTACACCTTC,CATSEAGTYGYTF
TRBJ2-3,-,TRBV2,-,TGTGCCAGCAGTGAAAAGCTGAGCACAGATACGCAGTATTTT,CASSEKLSTDTQYF